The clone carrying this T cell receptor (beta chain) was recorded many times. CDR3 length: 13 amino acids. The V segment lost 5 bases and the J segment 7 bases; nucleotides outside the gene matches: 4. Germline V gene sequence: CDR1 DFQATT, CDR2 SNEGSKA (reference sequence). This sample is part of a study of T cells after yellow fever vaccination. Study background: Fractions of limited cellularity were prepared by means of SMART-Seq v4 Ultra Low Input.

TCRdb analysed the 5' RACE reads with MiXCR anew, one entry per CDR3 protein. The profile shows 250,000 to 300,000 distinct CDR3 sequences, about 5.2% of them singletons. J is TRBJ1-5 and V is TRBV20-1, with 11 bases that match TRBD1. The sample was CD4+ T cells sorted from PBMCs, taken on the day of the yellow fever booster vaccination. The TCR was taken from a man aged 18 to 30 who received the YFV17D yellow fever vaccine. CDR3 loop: CSAYGTGGQPQHF. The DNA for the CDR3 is TGCAGTGCTTACGGGACAGGGGGGCAGCCCCAGCATTTT.